This entry features one T cell receptor beta chain sequence. Its matching antigen is unknown. Lamina propria and intraepithelial lymphocytes were released by processing graft tissue. This entry belongs to a study of graft-versus-host responses after intestinal transplantation. Study-wide context: Recipients had transplants, and these were multivisceral, liver-intestinal, or isolated intestinal. Each recipient received anti-thymocyte globulin induction, then tacrolimus and steroids for about three years.

V lost 5 bases and J 1 base, leaving 9 bases between the germline ends. The germline gives CDR1 MNHNY, CDR2 SVGAGI (reference sequence). The CDR3 is 13 amino acids. Overall study results and limits: GvH clones were identified in recipient marrow, with some first appearing in ileum or blood.

Assay used: immunoSEQ multiplex PCR; TCRdb lists only in-frame clones, some missing. The data hold 50,000 to 75,000 clones, with about 89% observed a single time. The V and J genes are TRBV6-6 and TRBJ2-7; no definite D call. Sequences were derived from ileum tissue, sampled more than 350 days after transplant. This receptor was obtained from a human patient who received an intestinal transplant, so some T cells may come from the graft donor. The CDR3 bases are TGTGCCAGCAGTCCCGGACCTTCCTACGAGCAGTACTTC. It translates to CASSPGPSYEQYF.